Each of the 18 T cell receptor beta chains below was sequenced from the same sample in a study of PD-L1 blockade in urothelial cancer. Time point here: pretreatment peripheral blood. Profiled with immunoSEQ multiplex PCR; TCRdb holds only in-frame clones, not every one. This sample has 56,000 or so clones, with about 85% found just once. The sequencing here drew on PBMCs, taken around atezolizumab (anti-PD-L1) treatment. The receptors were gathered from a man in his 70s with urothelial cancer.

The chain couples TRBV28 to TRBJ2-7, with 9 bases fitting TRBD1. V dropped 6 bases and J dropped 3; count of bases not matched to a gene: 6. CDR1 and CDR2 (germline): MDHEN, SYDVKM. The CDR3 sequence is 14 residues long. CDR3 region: CASSLPGQGYEQYF. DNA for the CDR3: TGTGCCAGCAGCCTTCCGGGACAGGGCTACGAGCAGTACTTC.

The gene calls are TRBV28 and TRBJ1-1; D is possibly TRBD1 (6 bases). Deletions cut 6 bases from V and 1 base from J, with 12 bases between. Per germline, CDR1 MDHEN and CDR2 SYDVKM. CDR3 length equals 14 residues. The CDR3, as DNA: TGTGCCAGCAGCATCGGGACAAGGAACACTGAAGCTTTCTTT. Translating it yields CASSIGTRNTEAFF.

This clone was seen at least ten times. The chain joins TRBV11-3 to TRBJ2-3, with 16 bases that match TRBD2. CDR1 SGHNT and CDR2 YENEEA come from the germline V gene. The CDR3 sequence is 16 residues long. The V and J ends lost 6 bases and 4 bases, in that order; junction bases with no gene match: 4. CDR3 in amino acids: CASRSGTSGRADTQYF. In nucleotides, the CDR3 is TGTGCCAGCAGATCTGGGACTAGCGGGAGGGCAGATACGCAGTATTTT.

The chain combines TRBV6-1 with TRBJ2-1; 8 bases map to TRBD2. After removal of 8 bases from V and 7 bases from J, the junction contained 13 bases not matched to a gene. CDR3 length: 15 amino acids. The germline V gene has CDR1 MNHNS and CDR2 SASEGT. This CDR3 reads CASDGGGTSVNEQFF. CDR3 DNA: TGTGCCAGCGACGGGGGGGGGACCTCGGTTAATGAGCAGTTCTTC.

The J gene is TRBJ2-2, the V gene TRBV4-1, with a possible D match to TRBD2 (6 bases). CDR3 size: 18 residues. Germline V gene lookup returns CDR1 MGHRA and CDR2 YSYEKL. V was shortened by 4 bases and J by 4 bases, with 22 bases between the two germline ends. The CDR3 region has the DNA TGCGCCAGCAGCCGTAGGGAGTATGGGGAGGTGGGCACCGGGGAGCTGTTTTTT. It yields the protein CASSRREYGEVGTGELFF.

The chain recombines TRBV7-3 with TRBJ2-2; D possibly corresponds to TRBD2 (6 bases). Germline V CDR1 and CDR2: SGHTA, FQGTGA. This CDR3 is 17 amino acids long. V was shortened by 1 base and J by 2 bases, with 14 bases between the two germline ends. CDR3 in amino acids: CASSLKAGGLNTGELFF. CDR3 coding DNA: TGTGCCAGCAGCTTAAAGGCTGGGGGACTCAACACCGGGGAGCTGTTTTTT.

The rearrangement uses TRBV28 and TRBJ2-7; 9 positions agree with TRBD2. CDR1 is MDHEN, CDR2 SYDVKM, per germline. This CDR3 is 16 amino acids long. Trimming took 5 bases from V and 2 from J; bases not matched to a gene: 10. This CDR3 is CASSSEAGGKTYEQYF. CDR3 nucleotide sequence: TGTGCCAGCAGTAGTGAAGCGGGAGGTAAAACCTACGAGCAGTACTTC.

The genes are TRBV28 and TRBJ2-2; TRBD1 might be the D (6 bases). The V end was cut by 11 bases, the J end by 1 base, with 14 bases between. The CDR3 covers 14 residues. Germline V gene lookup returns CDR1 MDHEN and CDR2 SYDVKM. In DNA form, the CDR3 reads TGTGCCTCCTTTCCGGGACAGAACACCGGGGAGCTGTTTTTT. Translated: CASFPGQNTGELFF.

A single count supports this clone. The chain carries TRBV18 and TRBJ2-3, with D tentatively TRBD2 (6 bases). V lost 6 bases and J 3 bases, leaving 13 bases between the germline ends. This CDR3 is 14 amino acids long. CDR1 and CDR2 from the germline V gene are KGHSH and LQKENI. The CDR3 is CASSPGLKTDTQYF. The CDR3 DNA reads TGTGCCAGCTCCCCGGGACTTAAGACAGATACGCAGTATTTT.

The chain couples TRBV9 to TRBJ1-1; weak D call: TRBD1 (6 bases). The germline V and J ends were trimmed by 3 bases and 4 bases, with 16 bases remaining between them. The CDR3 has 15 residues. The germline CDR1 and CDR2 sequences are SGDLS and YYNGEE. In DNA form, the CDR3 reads TGTGCCAGCAGCGCGCGGGGGCAGGGGACCACTGAAGCTTTCTTT. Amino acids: CASSARGQGTTEAFF.

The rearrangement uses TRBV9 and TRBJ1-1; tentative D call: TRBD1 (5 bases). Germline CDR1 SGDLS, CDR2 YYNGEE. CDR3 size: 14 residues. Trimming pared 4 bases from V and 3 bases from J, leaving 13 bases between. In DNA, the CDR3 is TGTGCCAGCAGCCCCGGGACTTTCCACACTGAAGCTTTCTTT. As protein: CASSPGTFHTEAFF. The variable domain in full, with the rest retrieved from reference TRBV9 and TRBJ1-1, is DSGVTQTPKHLITATGQRVTLRCSPRSGDLSVYWYQQSLDQGLQFLIQYYNGEERAKGNILERFSAQQFPDLHSELNLSSLELGDSALYFCASSPGTFHTEAFFGQGTRLTVV.

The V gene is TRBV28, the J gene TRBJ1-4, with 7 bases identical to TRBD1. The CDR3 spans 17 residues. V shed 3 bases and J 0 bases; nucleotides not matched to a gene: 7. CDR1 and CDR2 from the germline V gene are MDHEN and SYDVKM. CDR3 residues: CASSFARDSATNEKLFF. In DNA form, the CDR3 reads TGTGCCAGCAGTTTCGCACGGGACAGTGCAACTAATGAAAAACTGTTTTTT. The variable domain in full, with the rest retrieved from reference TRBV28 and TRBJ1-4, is DVKVTQSSRYLVKRTGEKVFLECVQDMDHENMFWYRQDPGLGLRLIYFSYDVKMKEKGDIPEGYSVSREKKERFSLILESASTNQTSMYLCASSFARDSATNEKLFFGSGTQLSVL.

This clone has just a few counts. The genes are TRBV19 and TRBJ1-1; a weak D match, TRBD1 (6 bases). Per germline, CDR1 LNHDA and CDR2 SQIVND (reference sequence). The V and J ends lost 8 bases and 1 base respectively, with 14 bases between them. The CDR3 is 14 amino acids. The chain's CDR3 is CASAPWDKNTEAFF. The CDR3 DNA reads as TGTGCCAGTGCCCCATGGGACAAGAACACTGAAGCTTTCTTT.

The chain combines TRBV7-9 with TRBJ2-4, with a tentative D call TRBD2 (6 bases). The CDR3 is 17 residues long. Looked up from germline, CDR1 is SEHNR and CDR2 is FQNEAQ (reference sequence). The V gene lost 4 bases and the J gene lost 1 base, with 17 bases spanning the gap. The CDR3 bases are TGTGCCAGCAGCTCCAAGCTTTCGGGGGAGGCCAAAAACATTCAGTACTTC. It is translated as CASSSKLSGEAKNIQYF.

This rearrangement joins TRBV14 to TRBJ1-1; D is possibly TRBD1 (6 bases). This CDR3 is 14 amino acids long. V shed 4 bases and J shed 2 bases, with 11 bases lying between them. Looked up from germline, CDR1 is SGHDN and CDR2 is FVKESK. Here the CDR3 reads CASSLGGDNTEAFF. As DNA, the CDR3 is TGTGCCAGCAGCCTAGGGGGTGATAACACTGAAGCTTTCTTT.

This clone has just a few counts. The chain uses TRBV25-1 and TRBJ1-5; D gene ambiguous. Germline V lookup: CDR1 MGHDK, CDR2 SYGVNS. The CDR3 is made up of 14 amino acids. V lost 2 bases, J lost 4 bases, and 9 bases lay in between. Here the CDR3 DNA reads TGTGCCAGCAGTGAAGGAGGGTTTAATCAGCCCCAGCATTTT. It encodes CASSEGGFNQPQHF.

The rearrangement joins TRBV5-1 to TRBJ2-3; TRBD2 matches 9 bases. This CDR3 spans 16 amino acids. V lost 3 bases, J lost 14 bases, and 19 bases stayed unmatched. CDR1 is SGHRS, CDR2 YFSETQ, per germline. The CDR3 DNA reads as TGCGCCAGCAGCTCGCCTACTGGCGGGAGGGATAGATACGCGTATTTT. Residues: CASSSPTGGRDRYAYF.

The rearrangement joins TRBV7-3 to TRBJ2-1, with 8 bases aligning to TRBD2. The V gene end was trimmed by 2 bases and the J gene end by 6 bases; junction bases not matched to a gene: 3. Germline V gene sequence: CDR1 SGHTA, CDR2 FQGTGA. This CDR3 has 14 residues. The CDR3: CASSLDGRGNEQFF. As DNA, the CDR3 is TGTGCCAGCAGCTTAGACGGGAGGGGCAATGAGCAGTTCTTC.